This TCR beta chain derives from a study of blood T cells in healthy people across ages. Trimming removed 6 bases from V and 5 bases from J, with 16 bases in between. This CDR3 comprises 14 residues. CDR1 and CDR2 (germline): MNHEY, SVGEGT. A J-beta primer mix and a sample-barcoded 5' primer were used in a second PCR of roughly 6 to 11 cycles. TCRdb processed the 5' RACE reads anew with MiXCR; each CDR3 protein has one entry. The repertoire holds 700,000 to 950,000 distinct CDR3 sequences, around 46% seen once, with 20% to 25% in the top ten. This receptor was taken from a woman aged 60-75 years in good health. The rearrangement uses TRBV6-2 or TRBV6-3 and TRBJ2-5; no definite D call. The specimen was blood. This chain's CDR3 is CASSNYVLVETQYF. Here the CDR3 DNA reads TGTGCCAGCAGCAACTACGTTTTAGTGGAGACCCAGTACTTC.